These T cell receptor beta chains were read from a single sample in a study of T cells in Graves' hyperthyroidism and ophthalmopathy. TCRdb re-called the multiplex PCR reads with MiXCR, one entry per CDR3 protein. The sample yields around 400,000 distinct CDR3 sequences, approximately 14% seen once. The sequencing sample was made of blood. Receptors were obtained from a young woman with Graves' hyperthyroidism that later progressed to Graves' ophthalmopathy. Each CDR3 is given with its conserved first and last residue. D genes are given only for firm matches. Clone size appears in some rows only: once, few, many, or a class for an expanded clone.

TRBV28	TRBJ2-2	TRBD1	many	TGTGCCAGCAGTTCCGGGACAGGGGCAAACACCGGGGAGCTGTTTTTT	CASSSGTGANTGELFF
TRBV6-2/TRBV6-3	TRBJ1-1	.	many	TGTGCCAGCAGTCAAAGCGGGGGGAACACTGAAGCTTTCTTT	CASSQSGGNTEAFF
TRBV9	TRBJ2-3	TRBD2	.	TGTGCCAGCAGCGTAGGTCGGGGAGGGACAGATACGCAGTATTTT	CASSVGRGGTDTQYF
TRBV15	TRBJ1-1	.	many	TGTGCCACCAGCACTACAGGGCCTGAAGCTTTCTTT	CATSTTGPEAFF
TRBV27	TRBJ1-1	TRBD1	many	TGTGCCAGCAGTTCCCCGGCAGGGGGGATGAACACTGAAGCTTTCTTT	CASSSPAGGMNTEAFF
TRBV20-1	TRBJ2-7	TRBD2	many	TGCAGTGCTAGGCCTAGCGGGAGCTCCTACGAGCAGTACTTC	CSARPSGSSYEQYF
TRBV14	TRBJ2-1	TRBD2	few	TGTGCCAGCAGCCGGCGGGAGCGCTGGAATGAGCAGTTCTTC	CASSRRERWNEQFF
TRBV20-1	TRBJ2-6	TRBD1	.	TGCAGTGCTATGGACAGGGGGCCTGGGGCCAACGTCCTGACTTTC	CSAMDRGPGANVLTF
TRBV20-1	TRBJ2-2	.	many	TGCAGTGCTTACAGGGGAGGGACCGGGGAGCTGTTTTTT	CSAYRGGTGELFF
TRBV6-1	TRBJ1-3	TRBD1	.	TGTGCCAGCAGGGCCGGACAGGGAAGAGGTGCCATATATTTT	CASRAGQGRGAIYF
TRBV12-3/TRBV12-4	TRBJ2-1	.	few	TGTGCCAGCAGTACCCGGGACTTTGACAATGAGCAGTTCTTC	CASSTRDFDNEQFF
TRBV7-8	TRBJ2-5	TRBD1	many	TGTGCCAGCAGCCCAAGACAGGGGGAGACCCAGTACTTC	CASSPRQGETQYF
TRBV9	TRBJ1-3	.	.	TGTGCCAGCAGCGTAGCCAACTCTGGAAACACCATATATTTT	CASSVANSGNTIYF
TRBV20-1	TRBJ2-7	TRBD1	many	TGCAGTGCGGCCGGGGGACAGGCGGTGTCCCTCTACGAGCAGTACTTC	CSAAGGQAVSLYEQYF
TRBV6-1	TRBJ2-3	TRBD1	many	TGTGCCAGCCATAGACAGGGGGTGACGCGCACAGATACGCAGTATTTT	CASHRQGVTRTDTQYF
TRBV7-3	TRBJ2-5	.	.	TGTGCCAGCAGCTTACCTGTGGAGCTGGGGAAGGGAGAGACCCAGTACTTC	CASSLPVELGKGETQYF
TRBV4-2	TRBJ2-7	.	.	TGTGCCAGCAGCCAAGATTGGAAAGGGCCTTCCTACGAGCAGTACTTC	CASSQDWKGPSYEQYF
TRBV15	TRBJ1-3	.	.	TGTGCCACCCATCGGTACGGAAGCTCTGGAAACACCATATATTTT	CATHRYGSSGNTIYF
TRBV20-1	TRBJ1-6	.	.	TGCAGTGCAAGGATTCGGCGGAATTCACCCCTCCACTTT	CSARIRRNSPLHF
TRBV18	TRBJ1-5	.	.	TGTGCCAGCTCACCTGTACGGGAGAGCAATCAGCCCCAGCATTTT	CASSPVRESNQPQHF
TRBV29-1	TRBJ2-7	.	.	TGCAGCGTTGAAGTCTCCCCAGGGTACGAGCAGTACTTC	CSVEVSPGYEQYF
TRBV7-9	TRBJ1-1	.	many	TGTGCCAGCAGCTTTGTCCGTGGACAGAGGAGCACTGAAGCTTTCTTT	CASSFVRGQRSTEAFF
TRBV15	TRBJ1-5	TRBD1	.	TGTGCCACCAGCAGAGGAACAGGGGACAGCAATCAGCCCCAGCATTTT	CATSRGTGDSNQPQHF
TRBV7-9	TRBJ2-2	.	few	TGTGCCAGCAGCGTATCGACAGGAAACACCGGGGAGCTGTTTTTT	CASSVSTGNTGELFF
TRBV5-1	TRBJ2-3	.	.	TGCGCCAGCAGTACTGGGACTGGCACAGATACGCAGTATTTT	CASSTGTGTDTQYF
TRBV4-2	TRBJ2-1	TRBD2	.	TGTGCCAGCAGCCAAGGGGAGGGTTCCGAGCAGTTCTTC	CASSQGEGSEQFF
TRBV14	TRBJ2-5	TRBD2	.	TGTGCCAGCAGCCAAGATCCCCCTAGCGGGAGGCCCCAAGAGACCCAGTACTTC	CASSQDPPSGRPQETQYF
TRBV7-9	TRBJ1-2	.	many	TGTGCCAGCAGCCGTGTACGGGCTAACTATGGCTACACCTTC	CASSRVRANYGYTF
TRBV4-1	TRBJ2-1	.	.	TGCGCCAGCAGCCGCCTACTAGGCAATGAGCAGTTCTTC	CASSRLLGNEQFF
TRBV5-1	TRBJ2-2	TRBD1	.	TGCGCCAGCAGCCCCGACAGGGATCACACCGGGGAGCTGTTTTTT	CASSPDRDHTGELFF
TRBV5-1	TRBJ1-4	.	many	TGCGCCAGCAGCAGCGACGGATCCCTCTCCACACTGTTTTTT	CASSSDGSLSTLFF
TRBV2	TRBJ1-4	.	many	TGTGCCAGCACCACAGGGAGGTCGGAGGAAAAACTGTTTTTT	CASTTGRSEEKLFF
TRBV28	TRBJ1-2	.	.	TGTGCCAGCAGATCTGGACTCCCGCGTGGCTACACCTTC	CASRSGLPRGYTF
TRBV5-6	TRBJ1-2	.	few	TGTGCCAGCAGTTTGATGAGGAGGGGGGGAGGCTACACCTTC	CASSLMRRGGGYTF
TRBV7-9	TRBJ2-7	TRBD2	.	TGTGCCAGCAGCTTGGGGGGGACTTATTCCTACGAGCAGTACTTC	CASSLGGTYSYEQYF
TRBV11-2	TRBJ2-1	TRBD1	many	TGTGCCAGCAGCAGACAGGGGGACTCCTACAATGAGCAGTTCTTC	CASSRQGDSYNEQFF
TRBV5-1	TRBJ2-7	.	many	TGCGCCAGCAGCTTGGAATCCGAGCAGTACTTC	CASSLESEQYF
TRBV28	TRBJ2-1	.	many	TGTGCCAGCAGTCTCCCCCAGGACGGAAATGAGCAGTTCTTC	CASSLPQDGNEQFF
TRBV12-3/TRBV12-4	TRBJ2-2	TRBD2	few	TGTGCCAGCGGCGGGAGAGGGGCCGGGGAGCTGTTTTTT	CASGGRGAGELFF
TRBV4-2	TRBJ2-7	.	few	TGTGCCAGCAGCCAAGAAGTCATCACCTACGAGCAGTACTTC	CASSQEVITYEQYF
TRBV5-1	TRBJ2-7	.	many	TGCGCCAGCAGCTTTCAAAGCGGGTCCCTCTACGAGCAGTACTTC	CASSFQSGSLYEQYF
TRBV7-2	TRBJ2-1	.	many	TGTGCCAGCAGCCCGGGGTTCCCTCGGAATGAGCAGTTCTTC	CASSPGFPRNEQFF
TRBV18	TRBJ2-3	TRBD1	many	TGTGCCAGCTCACCACAGGGGGCGCGTGGCACAGATACGCAGTATTTT	CASSPQGARGTDTQYF
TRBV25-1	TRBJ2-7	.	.	TGTGCCAGCAGTGACCGGGACGGGCAGTACTTC	CASSDRDGQYF
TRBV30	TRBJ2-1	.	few	TGTGCCTGGAGTTATGCGGGTTACGGTGAGCAGTTCTTC	CAWSYAGYGEQFF
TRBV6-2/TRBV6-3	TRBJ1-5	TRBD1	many	TGTGCCAGCACCCCGACAGGGGGATTTGGTCAGCCCCAGCATTTT	CASTPTGGFGQPQHF
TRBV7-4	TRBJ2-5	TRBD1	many	TGTGCCAGCAGCGCCCGGGACAGGAACCACCAAGAGACCCAGTACTTC	CASSARDRNHQETQYF
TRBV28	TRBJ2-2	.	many	TGTGCCAGCAGTCCCCGGTCGGGCACCGGGGAGCTGTTTTTT	CASSPRSGTGELFF